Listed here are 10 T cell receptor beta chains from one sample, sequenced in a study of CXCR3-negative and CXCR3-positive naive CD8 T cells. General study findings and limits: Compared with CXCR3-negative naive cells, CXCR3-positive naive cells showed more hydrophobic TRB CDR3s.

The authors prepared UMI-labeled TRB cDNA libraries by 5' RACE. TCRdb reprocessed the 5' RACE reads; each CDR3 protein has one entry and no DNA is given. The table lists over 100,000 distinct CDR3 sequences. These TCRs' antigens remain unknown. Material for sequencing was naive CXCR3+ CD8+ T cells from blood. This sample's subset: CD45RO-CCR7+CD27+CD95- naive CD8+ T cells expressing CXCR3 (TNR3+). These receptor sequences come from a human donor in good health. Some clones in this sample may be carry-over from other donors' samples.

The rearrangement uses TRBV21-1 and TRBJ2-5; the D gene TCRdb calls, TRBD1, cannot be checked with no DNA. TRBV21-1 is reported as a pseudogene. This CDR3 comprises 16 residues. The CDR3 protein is CASSKGPTGGYGTQYF.

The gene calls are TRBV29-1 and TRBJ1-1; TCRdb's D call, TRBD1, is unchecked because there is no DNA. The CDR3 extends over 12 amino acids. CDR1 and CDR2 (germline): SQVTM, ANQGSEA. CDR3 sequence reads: CSVGTGGDEAFF.

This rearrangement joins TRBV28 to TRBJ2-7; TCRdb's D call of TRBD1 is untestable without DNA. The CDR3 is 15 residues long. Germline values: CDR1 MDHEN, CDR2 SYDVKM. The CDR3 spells CSSTTAGTGFREQYF.

The CDR3 reads CASSEDGLAETQYF. The chain couples TRBV6-1 to TRBJ2-5; the D call of TRBD2 rests on TCRdb alone, since no DNA is present to check it. The CDR3 runs to 14 residues. Germline V lookup: CDR1 MNHNS, CDR2 SASEGT.

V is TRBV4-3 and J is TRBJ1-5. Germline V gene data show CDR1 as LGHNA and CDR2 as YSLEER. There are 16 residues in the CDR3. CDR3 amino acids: CASSQDLGNGNQPQHF.

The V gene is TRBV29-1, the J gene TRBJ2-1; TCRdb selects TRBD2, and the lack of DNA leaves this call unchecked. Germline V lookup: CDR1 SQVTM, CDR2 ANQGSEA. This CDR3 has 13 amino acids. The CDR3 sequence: CSVSGLADNEQFF.

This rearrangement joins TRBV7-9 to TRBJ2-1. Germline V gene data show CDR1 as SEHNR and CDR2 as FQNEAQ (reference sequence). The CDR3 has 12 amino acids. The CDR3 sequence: CASRLSNNEQFF. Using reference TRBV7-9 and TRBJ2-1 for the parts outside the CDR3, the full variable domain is DTGVSQNPRHKITKRGQNVTFRCDPISEHNRLYWYRQTLGQGPEFLTYFQNEAQLEKSRLLSDRFSAERPKGSFSTLEIQRTEQGDSAMYLCASRLSNNEQFFGPGTRLTVL.

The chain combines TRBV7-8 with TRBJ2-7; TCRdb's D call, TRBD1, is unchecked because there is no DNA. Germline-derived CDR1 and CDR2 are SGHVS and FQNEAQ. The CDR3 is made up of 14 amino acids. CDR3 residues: CASSLARDGYEQYF.

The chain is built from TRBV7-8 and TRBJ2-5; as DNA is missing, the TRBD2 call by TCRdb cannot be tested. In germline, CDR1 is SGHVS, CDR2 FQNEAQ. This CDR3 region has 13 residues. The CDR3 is CASSPGLLETQYF.

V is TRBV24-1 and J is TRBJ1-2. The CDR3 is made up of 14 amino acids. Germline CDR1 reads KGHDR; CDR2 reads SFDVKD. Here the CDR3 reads CATSDPTVSYGYTF.